The source of this T cell receptor (beta chain) is a study of tumor-infiltrating lymphocytes in localized non-small cell lung cancer. Germline lookup yields CDR1 SGHNT and CDR2 YYREEE (reference sequence). The CDR3 has 14 residues. V shed 1 base and J shed 6 bases, with 14 bases lying between them. TCRdb's table, derived via immunoSEQ multiplex PCR, lists solely in-frame clones and lacks some. Among under 8,500 clones listed, more than 70% were seen once. This chain joins TRBV5-4 and TRBJ2-7, with a weak D call TRBD1 (5 bases). Sequencing was done on a sample of lung tumor tissue. This TCR was sampled from a human donor with non-small cell lung cancer. The CDR3 nucleotides are TGTGCCAGCAGCTTGTTTAGCCAGGGTGGCGAGCAGTACTTC. Amino acid sequence: CASSLFSQGGEQYF.